This T cell receptor beta chain comes out of a study of response to subunit inactivated influenza vaccine. Study results and caveats: Few additional T cells are recruited per seasonal influenza vaccination, authors suggested.

A remark on this clonotype: Its antigen is currently unknown.

One entry per CDR3 protein, called by TCRdb with MiXCR from the RT-PCR reads. Among hundreds of thousands of distinct CDR3 sequences listed, around 20% were seen once. The trim removed 6 bases at V and 0 bases at J, leaving 4 bases unmatched. Germline V CDR1 and CDR2: LNHDA, SQIVND (reference sequence). The CDR3 is 15 residues long. This chain joins TRBV19 and TRBJ2-2; 7 nucleotides align to TRBD2. This material consisted of PBMCs from blood, taken about 5 days after vaccination. The source is a man aged 45 to 65 who received an inactivated influenza vaccine. CDR3 bases: TGTGCCAGTAGGGCGGGGGAAACGAACACCGGGGAGCTGTTTTTT. Encoded protein: CASRAGETNTGELFF.